This is a list of T cell receptor beta chains from one sample in a study of human T cells and chemical hapten exposure. One entry per CDR3 protein, called by TCRdb with MiXCR from the RACE reads. The profile shows 40,000 or so distinct CDR3 sequences, just under 4% of them singletons. The sample was whole blood, taken in connection with sensitization to the hapten diphenylcyclopropenone (DPC). The receptor source for this set is a man aged 50-59 years with alopecia areata. Some clones in this sample may be carry-over from other donors' samples. The CDR3 runs from the conserved cysteine through the conserved F or W. Fields, in order: D gene, J gene, CDR3 length, clone size, V gene, CDR3 protein, CDR3 DNA. A D gene is named only where the DNA matches it firmly. The size of a clone is reported for some rows only, either as once, few or many, or as a class for expanded clones.

NA TRBJ1-5 12 many TRBV19 CASRGNNQPQHF TGTGCCAGCAGGGGCAATAATCAGCCCCAGCATTTT
TRBD1 TRBJ1-3 17 NA TRBV18 CASSPPRGQVSGNTIYF TGTGCCAGCTCACCACCGAGGGGGCAGGTCTCTGGAAACACCATATATTTT
TRBD2 TRBJ2-5 16 many TRBV25-1 CASSEGSGREQETQYF TGTGCCAGCAGTGAAGGTAGCGGGAGGGAACAAGAGACCCAGTACTTC
NA TRBJ1-2 16 NA TRBV10-3 CAISEGRLNPNYGYTF TGTGCCATCAGTGAGGGCAGATTAAACCCTAACTATGGCTACACCTTC
NA TRBJ1-1 16 few TRBV6-1 CASSDPYGQRKTEAFF TGTGCCAGCAGTGACCCGTATGGGCAGCGCAAGACTGAAGCTTTCTTT
NA TRBJ2-3 14 many TRBV20-1 CSASGAPSTDTQYF TGCAGTGCTAGTGGAGCGCCTAGCACAGATACGCAGTATTTT
TRBD2 TRBJ2-1 14 many TRBV9 CATTLGVAGGKQFF TGTGCCACCACCCTTGGGGTAGCGGGAGGGAAGCAGTTCTTC
NA TRBJ2-3 11 many TRBV20-1 CSWTLLDTQYF TGCAGTTGGACTTTGCTGGATACGCAGTATTTT
NA TRBJ2-1 15 many TRBV5-5 CASSPGTRRRNEQFF TGTGCCAGCAGCCCGGGAACCAGGAGGAGAAATGAGCAGTTCTTC
NA TRBJ2-7 14 many TRBV20-1 CSAREASRSYEQYF TGCAGTGCTAGAGAGGCTAGCCGAAGCTACGAGCAGTACTTC
NA TRBJ2-5 14 many TRBV7-9 CASSLRLDKETQYF TGTGCCAGCAGCCTTCGCTTGGACAAAGAGACCCAGTACTTC
NA TRBJ2-5 12 many TRBV29-1 CSVDGGQETQYF TGCAGCGTTGACGGGGGACAAGAGACCCAGTACTTC